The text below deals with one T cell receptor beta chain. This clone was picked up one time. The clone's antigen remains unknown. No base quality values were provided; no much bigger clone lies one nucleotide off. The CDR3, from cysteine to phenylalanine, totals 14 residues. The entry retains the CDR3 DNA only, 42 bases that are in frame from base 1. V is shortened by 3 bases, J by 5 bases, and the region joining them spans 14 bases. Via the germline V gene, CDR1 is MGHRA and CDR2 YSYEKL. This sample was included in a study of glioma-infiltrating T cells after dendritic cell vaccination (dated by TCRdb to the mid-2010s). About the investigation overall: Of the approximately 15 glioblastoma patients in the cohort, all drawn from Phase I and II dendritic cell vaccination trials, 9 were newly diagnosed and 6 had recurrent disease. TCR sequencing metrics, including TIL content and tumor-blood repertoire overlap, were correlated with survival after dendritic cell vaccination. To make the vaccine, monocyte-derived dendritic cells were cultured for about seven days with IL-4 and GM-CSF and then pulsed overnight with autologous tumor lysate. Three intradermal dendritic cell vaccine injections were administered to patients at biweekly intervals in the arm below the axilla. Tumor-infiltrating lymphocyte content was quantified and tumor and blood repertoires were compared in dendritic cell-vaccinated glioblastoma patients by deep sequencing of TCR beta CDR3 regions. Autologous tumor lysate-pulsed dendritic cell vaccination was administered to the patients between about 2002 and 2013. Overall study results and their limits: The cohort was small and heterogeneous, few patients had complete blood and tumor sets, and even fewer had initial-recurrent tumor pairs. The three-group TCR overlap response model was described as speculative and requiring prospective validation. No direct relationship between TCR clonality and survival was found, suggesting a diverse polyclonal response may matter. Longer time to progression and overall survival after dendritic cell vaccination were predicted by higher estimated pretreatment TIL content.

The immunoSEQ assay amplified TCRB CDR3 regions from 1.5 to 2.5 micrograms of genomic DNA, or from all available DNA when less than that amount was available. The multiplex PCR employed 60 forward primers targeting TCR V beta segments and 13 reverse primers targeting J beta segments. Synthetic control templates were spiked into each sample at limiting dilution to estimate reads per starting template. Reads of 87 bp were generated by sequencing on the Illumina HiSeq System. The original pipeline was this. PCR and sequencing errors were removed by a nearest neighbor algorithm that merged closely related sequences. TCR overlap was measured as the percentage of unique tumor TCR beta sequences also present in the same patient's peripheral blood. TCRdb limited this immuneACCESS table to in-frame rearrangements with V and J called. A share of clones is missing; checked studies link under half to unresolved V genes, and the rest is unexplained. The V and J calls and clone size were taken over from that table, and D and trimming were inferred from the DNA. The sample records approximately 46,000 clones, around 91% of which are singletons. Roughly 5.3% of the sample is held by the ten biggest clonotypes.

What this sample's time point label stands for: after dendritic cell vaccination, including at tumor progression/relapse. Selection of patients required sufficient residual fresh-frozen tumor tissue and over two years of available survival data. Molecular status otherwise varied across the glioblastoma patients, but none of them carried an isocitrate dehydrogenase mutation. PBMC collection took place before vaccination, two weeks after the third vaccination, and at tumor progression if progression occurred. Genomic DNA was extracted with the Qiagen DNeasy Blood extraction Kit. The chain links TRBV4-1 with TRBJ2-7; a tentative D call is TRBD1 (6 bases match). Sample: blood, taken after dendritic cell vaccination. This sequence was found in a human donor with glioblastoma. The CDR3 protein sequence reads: CASSQATGLHEQYF. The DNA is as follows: TGCGCCAGCAGCCAGGCTACAGGGTTGCACGAGCAGTACTTC.